These T cell receptor beta chains were read from a single sample in a study of T cell responses to AZD1222 COVID-19 vaccine. The repertoire was sequenced with immunoSEQ multiplex PCR; TCRdb's copy has only in-frame clones and lacks some. The sample lists 150,000 to 200,000 clones, around 90% occurring once. The specimen was peripheral blood, collected 28 days after the second AZD1222 dose. The receptor source for this set is an adult who received the AZD1222 COVID-19 vaccine. The CDR3 runs from the conserved cysteine through the conserved F or W. A D gene is named only where the DNA matches it firmly. Part of the rows lack a size; the others show once, few, many or a class for expanded clones.

D gene | J gene | clone size | V gene | CDR3 protein | CDR3 DNA
NA | TRBJ2-7 | NA | TRBV9 | CASSEGGSSYEQYF | TGTGCCAGCAGCGAGGGGGGGTCCTCCTACGAGCAGTACTTC
NA | TRBJ2-1 | few | TRBV15 | CATSREHGLRNYNEQFF | TGTGCCACCAGCAGGGAACACGGACTCAGAAACTACAATGAGCAGTTCTTC
TRBD1 | TRBJ1-1 | NA | TRBV15 | CATSSDGTGEAFF | TGTGCCACCAGCAGTGATGGGACAGGGGAGGCTTTCTTT
NA | TRBJ1-5 | NA | TRBV9 | CASSVGTANQPQHF | TGTGCCAGCAGCGTTGGTACAGCCAATCAGCCCCAGCATTTT
NA | TRBJ2-6 | NA | TRBV15 | CATSRDRGSGANVLTF | TGTGCCACCAGCAGAGACAGGGGTTCTGGGGCCAACGTCCTGACTTTC
NA | TRBJ2-5 | NA | TRBV19 | CASSPGRGQETQYF | TGTGCCAGTAGTCCAGGGAGGGGGCAAGAGACCCAGTACTTC
TRBD1 | TRBJ2-7 | NA | TRBV28 | CASSRDSLQEQYF | TGTGCCAGCAGTAGGGACAGCTTGCAAGAGCAGTACTTC
NA | TRBJ1-5 | NA | TRBV5-8 | CASSLTGYSNQPQHF | TGTGCCAGCAGCTTGACAGGCTATAGCAATCAGCCCCAGCATTTT
NA | TRBJ1-6 | few | TRBV3-1/TRBV3-2 | CASSPFGRGLSALHF | TGTGCCAGCAGCCCTTTCGGACGGGGACTTTCGGCCCTCCACTTT
NA | TRBJ2-7 | NA | TRBV6-5 | CASNGGPYEQYF | TGTGCCAGTAACGGGGGACCCTACGAGCAGTACTTC
TRBD1 | TRBJ1-6 | NA | TRBV19 | CASSPRQGPNSPLHF | TGTGCCAGTAGTCCCCGACAGGGGCCGAATTCACCCCTCCACTTT
NA | TRBJ1-5 | few | TRBV24-1 | CATSALSNQPQHF | TGTGCCACCAGTGCCCTTAGCAATCAGCCCCAGCATTTT
NA | TRBJ2-7 | NA | TRBV7-2 | CASSLPFRQSYEQYF | TGTGCCAGCAGCTTACCATTCCGACAATCCTACGAGCAGTACTTC
TRBD1 | TRBJ1-2 | NA | TRBV16 | CASSLDRANRYGYTF | TGTGCCAGCAGCCTGGACAGGGCGAACCGCTATGGCTACACCTTC
NA | TRBJ2-7 | NA | TRBV5-8 | CASSLLRQVGQQYF | TGTGCCAGCAGCTTGCTTCGGCAGGTTGGCCAGCAGTACTTC
NA | TRBJ1-4 | NA | TRBV19 | CASQSRGGTNEKLFF | TGTGCCAGTCAATCTCGGGGGGGAACTAATGAAAAACTGTTTTTT